This is a list of T cell receptor beta chains from one sample in a study of blood T cell repertoires in COVID-19. Produced via immunoSEQ multiplex PCR; TCRdb's table is partial and in-frame only. The data show 150,000 to 200,000 clones, approximately 86% seen once. Sequencing was performed on peripheral blood. Source of these receptors: a woman older than 75 in a cohort sampled during active or convalescent COVID-19. Both conserved end residues are part of each CDR3. D genes are given only for firm matches. Some rows mark clone size as missing; the rest say once, few, many or name a class of expanded clone.

clone_size j_call v_call d_call cdr3_aa cdr3_nt
. TRBJ1-5 TRBV29-1 TRBD1 CSAIDGQANQPQHF TGCAGCGCAATAGACGGACAGGCCAATCAGCCCCAGCATTTT
. TRBJ2-7 TRBV5-6 TRBD1 CASSTRQGTGEQYF TGTGCCAGCAGCACCCGACAGGGAACCGGTGAGCAGTACTTC
. TRBJ2-3 TRBV10-1 . CASSRSGSGTDTQYF TGCGCCAGCAGTAGATCGGGGTCGGGCACAGATACGCAGTATTTT
. TRBJ2-2 TRBV11-3 . CASSRGGGSDTGELFF TGTGCCAGCAGCCGGGGCGGGGGCAGTGACACCGGGGAGCTGTTTTTT
. TRBJ1-3 TRBV20-1 . CSARGRGSGNTIYF TGCAGTGCTCGTGGAAGGGGGTCTGGAAACACCATATATTTT
. TRBJ2-5 TRBV5-6 . CASSLDGVFKETQYF TGTGCCAGCAGCCTAGACGGGGTCTTTAAAGAGACCCAGTACTTC
. TRBJ2-1 TRBV5-1 TRBD2 CASSLSWTSDEQFF TGCGCCAGCAGCTTGTCATGGACTAGCGATGAGCAGTTCTTC
few TRBJ1-4 TRBV28 . CASSWGSGTREKLFF TGTGCCAGCAGTTGGGGATCCGGGACACGAGAAAAACTGTTTTTT
. TRBJ1-3 TRBV30 . CAWSPQFMSGNTIYF TGTGCCTGGAGTCCCCAATTTATGAGTGGAAACACCATATATTTT
. TRBJ1-5 TRBV6-2/TRBV6-3 . CASSSLGGSNQPQHF TGTGCCAGCAGTTCCCTTGGGGGGAGCAATCAGCCCCAGCATTTT
. TRBJ1-2 TRBV24-1 . CATSDSGHVYGYTF TGTGCCACCAGTGACTCGGGACACGTCTATGGCTACACCTTC
. TRBJ2-5 TRBV11-3 TRBD1 CASSQGTGTLGAQYF TGTGCCAGCAGCCAGGGGACAGGGACTTTGGGGGCCCAGTACTTC
. TRBJ1-2 TRBV29-1 . CSVATGSDYGYTF TGCAGCGTTGCCACGGGGAGTGACTATGGCTACACCTTC
. TRBJ2-1 TRBV3-1/TRBV3-2 . CASSRADNEQFF TGTGCCAGCAGTAGAGCGGACAATGAGCAGTTCTTC
. TRBJ1-5 TRBV10-3 TRBD1 CATSPTGPNQPQHF TGTGCCACCTCACCGACAGGGCCCAATCAGCCCCAGCATTTT